This TCR beta chain was obtained from a study of blood T cells in healthy people across ages. Germline V gene lookup returns CDR1 MDHEN and CDR2 SYDVKM. CDR3 size: 16 residues. Losses at the gene ends were 6 bases for V and 2 bases for J; bases not matched to a gene: 6. A minimum of 5 micrograms of total RNA was extracted per sample. The second PCR ran roughly 6 to 12 cycles with a sample-barcoded 5' primer and J-beta primers. TCRdb reprocessed the 5' RACE reads with MiXCR, giving one entry per CDR3 protein. The sample records approximately 800,000 distinct CDR3 sequences, roughly 25% being singletons. These sequences were also reported in another study, on T cells of mothers and their children. That work adds: A few healthy Caucasian mothers gave samples, and so did their six children. Slightly higher overlap, not significant, was seen in related mother-child pairs than in unrelated pairs. No persistent microchimeric T cell clones were detected at 95 to 100 clones per million clonotypes sensitivity.

The chain is built from TRBV28 and TRBJ2-7, with 14 bases fitting TRBD2. The material sequenced was blood. The clonotype comes from a boy aged 5 to 17 in good health. The CDR3 region is CASSPLGLAGAYEQYF. The CDR3 DNA reads TGTGCCAGCAGCCCACTGGGACTAGCGGGAGCCTACGAGCAGTACTTC.